This T cell receptor beta chain was documented in a study of T cell repertoires in cytomegalovirus infection. At the level of the study: CMV epitopes, recently identified HLA-C-restricted and well-studied HLA-B-restricted, were used.

This clonotype was observed a few times. As yet, its antigen is unknown. This CDR3 is built from 12 residues. The V end lost 4 bases, the J end lost 12 bases, and 12 bases lay between the germline ends. TCRdb fed the reads into MiXCR, producing one record per CDR3 protein. Of approximately 390,000 distinct CDR3 sequences listed, roughly a third are singletons. Points from the study as a whole: Predominance within the ex vivo response was attributable to HLA-C-restricted CMV-specific TCR beta clonotypes.

The receptor was isolated from a human donor in good health (CMV status not recorded). Some clones in this sample may be carry-over from other donors' samples. This chain connects TRBV12-3 or TRBV12-4 to TRBJ1-4; the D is unclear. The sequences come from cultured PBMCs, collected from culture after CMV antigen stimulation. CDR3 bases: TGTGCCAGCAGTTCGGGCAGTCCGGAACTGTTTTTT. Protein sequence: CASSSGSPELFF.